These 7 T cell receptor beta chains were all obtained from the same sample, sequenced in a study of T cell responses to AZD1222 COVID-19 vaccine. The method was immunoSEQ multiplex PCR; TCRdb's version includes in-frame clones alone and lacks a portion of them. The sample has roughly 140,000 clones, approximately 89% seen once; the top ten hold around 2.3%. This specimen was peripheral blood, taken on day 0 of AZD1222 vaccination. Every receptor here comes from an adult in good health.

This chain uses TRBV6-2 or TRBV6-3 with TRBJ2-1; 8 nucleotides line up with TRBD2. There are 16 residues in the CDR3. CDR1 MNHEY and CDR2 SVGEGT come from the germline V gene. The V gene end was trimmed by 1 base and the J gene end by 6 bases; junction bases not matched to a gene: 8. In DNA, the CDR3 is TGTGCCAGCAGTTACTGGAGGGGACTAGGGTCCAATGAGCAGTTCTTC. Translated: CASSYWRGLGSNEQFF.

J is TRBJ2-5 and V is TRBV3-1 (or the pseudogene TRBV3-2); no clear D. CDR1 is LGHDT, CDR2 YNNKEL, per germline (reference sequence). This CDR3 has 12 amino acids. The V end lost 2 bases, the J end lost 9 bases, and 10 bases lay between the germline ends. The CDR3, as DNA: TGTGCCAGCAGCCAAACTGAGCAGGCCCAGTACTTC. Translated: CASSQTEQAQYF.

This clone came up once. This chain connects TRBV19 to TRBJ1-5; maybe TRBD1 (6 bases). Germline CDR1 LNHDA, CDR2 SQIVND (reference sequence). With 7 bases removed from V and 5 bases from J, the gap between germline ends came to 15 bases. The CDR3 has 14 residues. CDR3 DNA: TGTGCCAGTAAAGGCAGGGGCCCCTATCAGCCCCAGCATTTT. Translation gives CASKGRGPYQPQHF.

V is TRBV6-5 and J is TRBJ2-1; 7 bases align to TRBD1. This CDR3 is built from 12 residues. Germline CDR1 MNHEY, CDR2 SVGAGI. Trimming removed 5 bases from V and 10 bases from J; junction bases left unmatched: 5. CDR3 sequence: CASSNRGQEQFF. DNA for the CDR3: TGTGCCAGCAGTAACAGGGGTCAGGAGCAGTTCTTC.

The chain recombines TRBV28 with TRBJ1-2; possible D gene TRBD1, 5 bases. The CDR3 runs 13 residues. The germline V gene has CDR1 MDHEN and CDR2 SYDVKM. The V gene lost 4 bases and the J gene lost 8 bases, with 14 bases spanning the gap. The CDR3: CASSSVGGFGYTF. For the CDR3, the DNA is TGTGCCAGCAGTTCCGTGGGGGGATTCGGCTACACCTTC.

The chain combines TRBV11-3 with TRBJ2-7; D uncertain. V lost 4 bases and J lost 5, with 9 bases in between. CDR3 length: 12 amino acids. CDR1 SGHNT and CDR2 YENEEA come from the germline V gene. The CDR3 DNA follows: TGTGCCAGCAGCTCCGGTGAGGACGAGCAGTACTTC. It is translated as CASSSGEDEQYF.

This chain joins TRBV7-8 and TRBJ2-7, with 10 nucleotides matching TRBD2. The CDR3 runs 15 residues. The germline V gene has CDR1 SGHVS and CDR2 FQNEAQ. V dropped 1 base and J dropped 3; count of bases not matched to a gene: 3. The CDR3 DNA reads TGTGCCAGCAGCTTAGAGGCTAGCGGGAGCTACGAGCAGTACTTC. Translating it yields CASSLEASGSYEQYF.